Listed below are T cell receptor beta chains from one sample, sequenced in a study of post-analysis software for immune sequencing data. TCRdb passed the PCR reads through MiXCR, listing each CDR3 protein once. The sample consists of 400,000 to 500,000 distinct CDR3 sequences, over 30% of them appearing once. The specimen was blood. These receptors all stem from a girl under 10 years old with multiple sclerosis. CDR3s include the opening cysteine and the closing phenylalanine or tryptophan. The order of the fields is D gene, J gene, clone size, V gene, CDR3 protein, CDR3 DNA. The D gene is left open where the match is weak. Size values are once, few and many counts, or a class for expanded clones, and some rows have none.

D gene: TRBD2
J gene: TRBJ2-1
clone size: few
V gene: TRBV12-3/TRBV12-4
CDR3 protein: CASTLRGARGRSSGRVFSYNEQFF
CDR3 DNA: TGTGCCAGCACCCTAAGGGGGGCCAGGGGGCGATCTAGCGGGAGGGTTTTTTCCTACAATGAGCAGTTCTTC

D gene: TRBD2
J gene: TRBJ2-7
clone size: NA
V gene: TRBV28
CDR3 protein: CASQAPHSGRASYEQYF
CDR3 DNA: TGTGCCTCCCAGGCCCCCCATAGCGGGAGGGCCTCCTACGAGCAGTACTTC

D gene: NA
J gene: TRBJ1-6
clone size: NA
V gene: TRBV6-6
CDR3 protein: CASSYSGGDDSPLHF
CDR3 DNA: TGTGCCAGCAGTTACTCGGGAGGGGACGACTCACCCCTCCACTTT

D gene: NA
J gene: TRBJ1-2
clone size: few
V gene: TRBV7-2
CDR3 protein: CASSLDDTGNGYTF
CDR3 DNA: TGTGCCAGCAGCTTAGACGATACAGGGAATGGCTACACCTTC

D gene: TRBD2
J gene: TRBJ2-1
clone size: NA
V gene: TRBV28
CDR3 protein: CASSLPSPGTSGSRTVYEQFF
CDR3 DNA: TGTGCCAGCAGTTTACCTAGTCCCGGGACTAGCGGGAGCCGCACTGTCTATGAGCAGTTCTTC

D gene: NA
J gene: TRBJ2-5
clone size: few
V gene: TRBV4-1
CDR3 protein: CASSQENSQETQYF
CDR3 DNA: TGCGCCAGCAGCCAAGAGAACAGTCAAGAGACCCAGTACTTC

D gene: NA
J gene: TRBJ1-4
clone size: NA
V gene: TRBV7-2
CDR3 protein: CASSFNGNEKLFF
CDR3 DNA: TGTGCCAGCAGCTTTAACGGAAATGAAAAACTGTTTTTT

D gene: NA
J gene: TRBJ2-7
clone size: NA
V gene: TRBV18
CDR3 protein: CASSPPVPSYEQYF
CDR3 DNA: TGTGCCAGCTCACCACCGGTACCCTCCTACGAGCAGTACTTC

D gene: NA
J gene: TRBJ2-5
clone size: NA
V gene: TRBV7-7
CDR3 protein: CASSRGGGGETQYF
CDR3 DNA: TGTGCCAGCAGCAGAGGCGGGGGCGGAGAGACCCAGTACTTC

D gene: NA
J gene: TRBJ2-7
clone size: NA
V gene: TRBV29-1
CDR3 protein: CSVEQGPYEQYF
CDR3 DNA: TGCAGCGTTGAACAGGGACCCTACGAGCAGTACTTC

D gene: NA
J gene: TRBJ1-1
clone size: few
V gene: TRBV28
CDR3 protein: CASSLTGASTEAFF
CDR3 DNA: TGTGCCAGCAGTCTAACCGGGGCCTCCACTGAAGCTTTCTTT

D gene: NA
J gene: TRBJ1-5
clone size: NA
V gene: TRBV21-1
CDR3 protein: CASSLRRRGNQPQHF
CDR3 DNA: TGTGCCAGCAGCCTCCGCCGGAGGGGCAATCAGCCCCAGCATTTT

D gene: NA
J gene: TRBJ2-3
clone size: NA
V gene: TRBV7-4
CDR3 protein: CSSSFDHGYTDTQYF
CDR3 DNA: TGTTCCAGCAGCTTCGACCACGGATACACAGATACGCAGTATTTT

D gene: TRBD2
J gene: TRBJ2-1
clone size: few
V gene: TRBV11-2
CDR3 protein: CASSLSPPSGRAPYNEQFF
CDR3 DNA: TGTGCCAGCAGCTTATCTCCTCCTAGCGGGAGGGCCCCCTACAATGAGCAGTTCTTC

D gene: TRBD2
J gene: TRBJ2-2
clone size: NA
V gene: TRBV7-8
CDR3 protein: CASRDYSNTGELFF
CDR3 DNA: TGTGCCAGCCGGGACTATTCGAACACCGGGGAGCTGTTTTTT

D gene: TRBD1
J gene: TRBJ2-7
clone size: NA
V gene: TRBV6-1
CDR3 protein: CASSNDRGLYEQYF
CDR3 DNA: TGTGCCAGCAGTAATGACAGGGGGCTCTACGAGCAGTACTTC

D gene: NA
J gene: TRBJ2-3
clone size: few
V gene: TRBV3-1
CDR3 protein: CASSQSVGSTDTQYF
CDR3 DNA: TGTGCCAGCAGCCAATCTGTGGGTAGCACAGATACGCAGTATTTT

D gene: NA
J gene: TRBJ2-7
clone size: few
V gene: TRBV6-5
CDR3 protein: CASSYTEFDEQYF
CDR3 DNA: TGTGCCAGCAGTTACACAGAATTCGACGAGCAGTACTTC

D gene: NA
J gene: TRBJ1-1
clone size: few
V gene: TRBV29-1
CDR3 protein: CSVVDLEAFF
CDR3 DNA: TGCAGCGTTGTGGACCTTGAAGCTTTCTTT

D gene: TRBD1
J gene: TRBJ2-7
clone size: NA
V gene: TRBV10-1
CDR3 protein: CASSEGQATEQYF
CDR3 DNA: TGCGCCAGCAGTGAGGGACAGGCAACTGAGCAGTACTTC

D gene: NA
J gene: TRBJ2-5
clone size: once
V gene: TRBV4-3
CDR3 protein: CASSQVIAYSHERYF
CDR3 DNA: TGCGCCAGCAGCCAAGTCATTGCCTACTCCCACGAGCGGTACTTC

D gene: TRBD1
J gene: TRBJ1-5
clone size: NA
V gene: TRBV6-5
CDR3 protein: CASSYSTPTGGASNQPQHF
CDR3 DNA: TGTGCCAGCAGTTACTCGACCCCTACAGGGGGCGCGAGCAATCAGCCCCAGCATTTT

D gene: TRBD2
J gene: TRBJ2-3
clone size: NA
V gene: TRBV28
CDR3 protein: CASSLWGGAQYF
CDR3 DNA: TGTGCCAGCAGTTTGTGGGGGGGGGCGCAGTATTTT

D gene: NA
J gene: TRBJ2-1
clone size: NA
V gene: TRBV7-2
CDR3 protein: CASSLGTNSYNEQFF
CDR3 DNA: TGTGCCAGCAGCTTAGGGACGAACTCCTACAATGAGCAGTTCTTC

D gene: NA
J gene: TRBJ2-7
clone size: NA
V gene: TRBV7-9
CDR3 protein: CASSLVRDASTYEQYF
CDR3 DNA: TGTGCCAGCAGCTTAGTCCGGGACGCCTCCACCTACGAGCAGTACTTC

D gene: NA
J gene: TRBJ1-1
clone size: NA
V gene: TRBV15
CDR3 protein: CATSSAPVGRKNTEAFF
CDR3 DNA: TGTGCCACCAGCAGCGCTCCTGTGGGACGGAAGAACACTGAAGCTTTCTTT

D gene: TRBD1
J gene: TRBJ1-3
clone size: NA
V gene: TRBV20-1
CDR3 protein: CSAGQGAADTIYF
CDR3 DNA: TGCAGTGCTGGTCAGGGGGCCGCGGACACCATATATTTT

D gene: TRBD2
J gene: TRBJ2-3
clone size: NA
V gene: TRBV12-3/TRBV12-4
CDR3 protein: CASSLPSGSYTQYF
CDR3 DNA: TGTGCCAGCAGTTTACCTAGCGGGAGTTATACGCAGTATTTT

D gene: NA
J gene: TRBJ2-7
clone size: NA
V gene: TRBV14
CDR3 protein: CASSQVSSGYEQYF
CDR3 DNA: TGTGCCAGCAGCCAAGTGTCAAGTGGCTACGAGCAGTACTTC

D gene: NA
J gene: TRBJ2-3
clone size: NA
V gene: TRBV12-3/TRBV12-4
CDR3 protein: CASSQLVQNTQYF
CDR3 DNA: TGTGCCAGCAGCCAACTGGTTCAGAATACGCAGTATTTT

D gene: NA
J gene: TRBJ1-2
clone size: many
V gene: TRBV18
CDR3 protein: CASSTGQLRVGAYGYTF
CDR3 DNA: TGTGCCAGCTCAACCGGGCAACTCAGGGTTGGAGCCTATGGCTACACCTTC

D gene: NA
J gene: TRBJ1-2
clone size: NA
V gene: TRBV6-5
CDR3 protein: CASSSARGSNYGYTF
CDR3 DNA: TGTGCCAGCAGTTCGGCCAGAGGATCAAACTATGGCTACACCTTC

D gene: TRBD2
J gene: TRBJ2-4
clone size: NA
V gene: TRBV28
CDR3 protein: CASSPGGGRKNIQYF
CDR3 DNA: TGTGCCAGCAGCCCCGGGGGGGGCAGGAAAAACATTCAGTACTTC

D gene: NA
J gene: TRBJ1-5
clone size: NA
V gene: TRBV27
CDR3 protein: CASSLLGINQPQHF
CDR3 DNA: TGTGCCAGCAGTTTATTAGGGATAAATCAGCCCCAGCATTTT

D gene: NA
J gene: TRBJ2-3
clone size: NA
V gene: TRBV20-1
CDR3 protein: CSARGPGIGIPGTQYF
CDR3 DNA: TGCAGTGCTCGGGGCCCAGGGATAGGGATTCCAGGTACGCAGTATTTT

D gene: NA
J gene: TRBJ1-5
clone size: NA
V gene: TRBV3-1
CDR3 protein: CASSQGVSYYRPQHF
CDR3 DNA: TGTGCCAGCAGCCAAGGTGTCAGTTACTATCGGCCCCAGCATTTT

D gene: NA
J gene: TRBJ1-2
clone size: once
V gene: TRBV6-2/TRBV6-3
CDR3 protein: CASRQGIYGYTF
CDR3 DNA: TGTGCCAGCAGGCAGGGGATCTATGGCTACACCTTC

D gene: TRBD2
J gene: TRBJ2-5
clone size: few
V gene: TRBV6-6
CDR3 protein: CASSYIAGGQETQYF
CDR3 DNA: TGTGCCAGCAGTTACATCGCGGGGGGACAAGAGACCCAGTACTTC

D gene: NA
J gene: TRBJ1-2
clone size: NA
V gene: TRBV5-1
CDR3 protein: CASSQTGPANGYTF
CDR3 DNA: TGCGCCAGCAGCCAGACAGGTCCAGCCAATGGCTACACCTTC

D gene: TRBD1
J gene: TRBJ1-5
clone size: NA
V gene: TRBV5-1
CDR3 protein: CASSPRTGGYSNQPQHF
CDR3 DNA: TGCGCCAGCAGCCCGCGGACAGGAGGTTATAGCAATCAGCCCCAGCATTTT

D gene: NA
J gene: TRBJ1-2
clone size: NA
V gene: TRBV27
CDR3 protein: CASSLSRQALYGYTF
CDR3 DNA: TGTGCCAGCAGTTTATCGAGACAGGCCCTCTATGGCTACACCTTC

D gene: TRBD1
J gene: TRBJ1-1
clone size: once
V gene: TRBV28
CDR3 protein: CASKGQGPMNTEAFF
CDR3 DNA: TGTGCCAGCAAAGGACAGGGGCCTATGAACACTGAAGCTTTCTTT